The subject of this entry is one T cell receptor beta chain. Assay used: immunoSEQ multiplex PCR; TCRdb lists only in-frame clones, some missing. The sample includes 300,000 to 350,000 clones, 85% to 90% of them seen just once. This CDR3 contains 12 residues. V was pared by 5 bases and J by 2 bases, with 4 bases between. Germline assignment: CDR1 PRHDT and CDR2 FYEKMQ (reference sequence). The data were obtained in a study of blood T cell repertoires in COVID-19. Study as a whole: From the United States, Italy and Spain came samples of acute and convalescent COVID-19.

The receptor was derived from a woman aged 70-85 years with COVID-19, enrolled during active disease. The V gene is TRBV13, the J gene TRBJ2-1, with D uncertain. Sequencing used peripheral blood. DNA of the CDR3: TGTGCCAGCAGCCTTACCTACAATGAGCAGTTCTTC. Translating gives CASSLTYNEQFF.